The 5 T cell receptor beta chains below were found in one sample sequenced in a study of blood T cell repertoires in COVID-19. Sequenced by immunoSEQ multiplex PCR; TCRdb stores in-frame clones only, minus some. The data hold some 180,000 clones, with around 81% observed a single time. The material sequenced was peripheral blood. The receptors shown here come from a woman between 40 and 50 years old with COVID-19, enrolled during active disease.

A note on this clone: Other nucleotide sequences in the sample specify the same CDR3. This chain uses TRBV5-8 with TRBJ1-3; D gene unclear. The V end lost 2 bases, the J end lost 2 bases, and 11 bases lay between the germline ends. Germline loops: CDR1 SGHTS, CDR2 YDEGEE. This CDR3 comprises 15 residues. The CDR3 DNA reads as TGTGCCAGCAGCTTAAGAGGTAACCCTGGAAACACCATATATTTT. Translated, it gives CASSLRGNPGNTIYF. Using reference TRBV5-8 and TRBJ1-3 for the parts outside the CDR3, the full variable domain is EAGVTQSPTHLIKTRGQQATLRCSPISGHTSVYWYQQALGLGLQFLLWYDEGEERNRGNFPPRFSGRQFPNYSSELNVNALELEDSALYLCASSLRGNPGNTIYFGEGSWLTVV.

V usage is TRBV3-1 (or the pseudogene TRBV3-2) and J usage is TRBJ1-1, with D maybe TRBD1 (6 bases). Trimming left V 1 base short and J 3 bases short, with 6 bases between. Germline V lookup: CDR1 LGHDT, CDR2 YNNKEL (reference sequence). The CDR3 spans 13 residues. The CDR3 sequence is CASSQGTDTEAFF. CDR3 nucleotide sequence: TGTGCCAGCAGCCAAGGGACAGACACTGAAGCTTTCTTT.

This clone appeared many times. Other DNA sequences in the sample encode the same CDR3. The chain couples TRBV19 to TRBJ2-3; no firm D call. Germline assignment: CDR1 LNHDA and CDR2 SQIVND (reference sequence). CDR3 size: 14 residues. V gave up 3 bases and J gave up 0 bases, with 7 bases separating them. The CDR3 is CASSIAGSTDTQYF. CDR3 coding DNA: TGTGCCAGTAGTATCGCCGGTAGCACAGATACGCAGTATTTT.

Ten or more counts support this clone. The gene calls are TRBV2 and TRBJ2-7, with TRBD1 matching 9 bases. This CDR3 is 16 amino acids long. CDR1 and CDR2 from the germline V gene are SNHLY and FYNNEI. V lost 5 bases and J lost 0; bases outside the gene matches: 8. The CDR3 DNA is TGTGCCAGCAGTCCTACGGGGACAGGGAACTCCTACGAGCAGTACTTC. This codes for CASSPTGTGNSYEQYF.

This sequence joins TRBV2 and TRBJ1-4; D is perhaps TRBD1 (6 bases). Germline CDR1 is SNHLY and CDR2 is FYNNEI. The CDR3 runs to 15 residues. Trimming took 6 bases from V and 7 from J, leaving 18 bases between them. The CDR3 DNA follows: TGTGCCAGCAGCGCTCAGGGGCGGTCATCTGAAAAACTGTTTTTT. Its protein product is CASSAQGRSSEKLFF.